Listed below are T cell receptor beta chains from one sample, sequenced in a study of radiation and T cells in renal cell carcinoma. Profiling relied on immunoSEQ multiplex PCR, and the TCRdb table lists in-frame clones only, not all of them. The table has about 160,000 clones, 88% seen once; the top ten hold 3.5% to 5%. The sample consisted of blood, taken from a patient whose treatment included radiotherapy and nephrectomy. The receptors originated from a woman in her seventies with renal cell carcinoma. Each CDR3 is given with its conserved first and last residue. D genes are given only for firm matches. Only some rows state a clone size, as once, few, many or a class for expanded clones.

CDR3: CASSDVPGSEKLFF
DNA: TGTGCCAGCAGTGATGTCCCAGGGAGTGAAAAACTGTTTTTT
V: TRBV25-1
D: -
size: few
J: TRBJ1-4

CDR3: CASSLSALGEQFF
DNA: TGTGCCAGCAGCTTATCAGCTTTAGGCGAGCAGTTCTTC
V: TRBV11-1
D: -
size: -
J: TRBJ2-1

CDR3: CASSSPGTVAYEQYF
DNA: TGTGCCAGCAGCTCCCCCGGGACTGTAGCCTACGAGCAGTACTTC
V: TRBV5-4
D: -
size: -
J: TRBJ2-7

CDR3: CASRTETKPNTGELFF
DNA: TGTGCCAGCAGGACAGAGACCAAGCCGAACACCGGGGAGCTGTTTTTT
V: TRBV7-8
D: -
size: -
J: TRBJ2-2

CDR3: CASSTRDSYLEAFF
DNA: TGTGCCAGCAGTACTCGGGACAGCTACCTTGAAGCTTTCTTT
V: TRBV7-9
D: TRBD1
size: -
J: TRBJ1-1

CDR3: CASSLDLQGAVGYTF
DNA: TGTGCCAGCAGCTTAGACCTACAGGGGGCGGTGGGCTACACCTTC
V: TRBV7-9
D: TRBD1
size: -
J: TRBJ1-2

CDR3: CASSLEGSGDYGYTF
DNA: TGCGCCAGCAGCTTGGAAGGGTCCGGAGACTATGGCTACACCTTC
V: TRBV5-1
D: -
size: -
J: TRBJ1-2

CDR3: CASSVRVTSGELFF
DNA: TGTGCCAGCAGTGTGCGGGTCACATCCGGGGAGCTGTTTTTT
V: TRBV6-1
D: -
size: -
J: TRBJ2-2

CDR3: CASSPPAGGNEQFF
DNA: TGTGCCAGCTCACCACCGGCAGGGGGGAATGAGCAGTTCTTC
V: TRBV18
D: -
size: -
J: TRBJ2-1

CDR3: CASSTPPVGDTQYF
DNA: TGTGCCAGCAGCACACCTCCAGTAGGGGATACGCAGTATTTT
V: TRBV5-6
D: -
size: -
J: TRBJ2-3

CDR3: CAWRGLGILQETQYF
DNA: TGTGCCTGGAGGGGACTAGGTATTCTGCAAGAGACCCAGTACTTC
V: TRBV30
D: TRBD2
size: -
J: TRBJ2-5

CDR3: CASSFRGANVLTF
DNA: TGTGCCAGCAGCTTTCGGGGGGCCAACGTCCTGACTTTC
V: TRBV5-4
D: -
size: -
J: TRBJ2-6

CDR3: CASSHQGGQGVSPLHF
DNA: TGTGCCAGCAGCCATCAGGGGGGACAGGGGGTTTCACCCCTCCACTTT
V: TRBV7-9
D: TRBD1
size: -
J: TRBJ1-6

CDR3: CASSSETQYF
DNA: TGTGCCAGCAGCTCGGAGACCCAGTACTTC
V: TRBV21-1
D: -
size: once
J: TRBJ2-5

CDR3: CASSFGTSVYEQYF
DNA: TGCGCCAGCAGCTTCGGGACTAGCGTCTACGAGCAGTACTTC
V: TRBV5-1
D: TRBD2
size: -
J: TRBJ2-7

CDR3: CASSHLPETYEQYF
DNA: TGTGCCAGCTCCCACCTCCCTGAAACCTACGAGCAGTACTTC
V: TRBV18
D: -
size: -
J: TRBJ2-7

CDR3: CASSLAGGRAQETQYF
DNA: TGCGCCAGCAGCTTGGCCGGGGGCAGGGCGCAAGAGACCCAGTACTTC
V: TRBV5-1
D: -
size: -
J: TRBJ2-5

CDR3: CASSVSDTSSYEQYF
DNA: TGTGCCAGCAGCGTATCGGACACGAGCTCCTACGAGCAGTACTTC
V: TRBV9
D: -
size: -
J: TRBJ2-7

CDR3: CASARRTGYNSNEQFF
DNA: TGTGCTAGTGCCCGCAGGACAGGGTATAACTCCAATGAGCAGTTCTTC
V: TRBV12-5
D: TRBD1
size: -
J: TRBJ2-1

CDR3: CASSAPFSWGQTQYF
DNA: TGTGCCAGCAGCGCTCCCTTTTCGTGGGGTCAGACCCAGTACTTC
V: TRBV7-2
D: -
size: -
J: TRBJ2-5

CDR3: CASSKAGGPTDTQYF
DNA: TGTGCCAGCAGCAAAGCCGGGGGGCCCACAGATACGCAGTATTTT
V: TRBV21-1
D: -
size: -
J: TRBJ2-3

CDR3: CASSLLGGQPQHF
DNA: TGTGCCAGCAGTTTATTAGGGGGTCAGCCCCAGCATTTT
V: TRBV28
D: -
size: -
J: TRBJ1-5

CDR3: CASSVGAVGETQYF
DNA: TGTGCCAGCAGCGTAGGGGCAGTGGGTGAGACCCAGTACTTC
V: TRBV9
D: -
size: -
J: TRBJ2-5

CDR3: CASSPHDRAPFF
DNA: TGTGCCAGTAGCCCTCATGACAGGGCCCCTTTCTTT
V: TRBV19
D: TRBD1
size: -
J: TRBJ1-1

CDR3: CASSGTGYTDTQYF
DNA: TGTGCCAGCAGCGGGACAGGCTACACAGATACGCAGTATTTT
V: TRBV14
D: TRBD1
size: once
J: TRBJ2-3

CDR3: CASSFHRVNTGELFF
DNA: TGTGCCAGCAGTTTTCACAGGGTGAACACCGGGGAGCTGTTTTTT
V: TRBV27
D: -
size: once
J: TRBJ2-2

CDR3: CASSIVYRGSLRLSHNEQFF
DNA: TGTGCCAGTAGTATAGTCTACAGGGGAAGCCTACGACTAAGCCACAATGAGCAGTTCTTC
V: TRBV19
D: TRBD1
size: -
J: TRBJ2-1

CDR3: CASSSGQGSYEQYF
DNA: TGTGCCAGCAGTTCGGGACAGGGCTCCTACGAGCAGTACTTC
V: TRBV6-1
D: TRBD1
size: -
J: TRBJ2-7

CDR3: CATSRLGLAGGPEQFF
DNA: TGTGCCACCAGCAGATTAGGACTAGCGGGGGGGCCTGAGCAGTTCTTC
V: TRBV15
D: TRBD2
size: -
J: TRBJ2-1

CDR3: CASSLGPGQSSPLHF
DNA: TGTGCCAGCAGCTTAGGGCCGGGACAGTCTTCACCCCTCCACTTT
V: TRBV13
D: TRBD1
size: once
J: TRBJ1-6

CDR3: CASTPDRLQTEAFF
DNA: TGTGCCAGCACTCCGGACAGGTTACAGACTGAAGCTTTCTTT
V: TRBV7-2
D: TRBD1
size: once
J: TRBJ1-1

CDR3: CASSSPGSGGASYNEQFF
DNA: TGCGCCAGCAGCTCCCCTGGGAGCGGGGGGGCTTCCTACAATGAGCAGTTCTTC
V: TRBV5-1
D: TRBD2
size: -
J: TRBJ2-1

CDR3: CASINSGPSSYNEQFF
DNA: TGTGCCAGCATCAATAGCGGGCCGAGCTCCTACAATGAGCAGTTCTTC
V: TRBV7-2
D: TRBD2
size: -
J: TRBJ2-1

CDR3: CASSSSDRDYNSPLHF
DNA: TGTGCCAGCAGTTCGTCGGACAGGGACTATAATTCACCCCTCCACTTT
V: TRBV6-5
D: TRBD1
size: few
J: TRBJ1-6

CDR3: CASSLVGGGADNEQFF
DNA: TGTGCCAGCAGTTTAGTGGGCGGGGGGGCCGATAATGAGCAGTTCTTC
V: TRBV28
D: TRBD2
size: once
J: TRBJ2-1

CDR3: CASSFRSGAGAKNIQYF
DNA: TGTGCCAGCAGCTTTCGTAGCGGGGCCGGGGCCAAAAACATTCAGTACTTC
V: TRBV7-8
D: TRBD2
size: -
J: TRBJ2-4

CDR3: CASSWGLAGDTQYF
DNA: TGCGCCAGCAGCTGGGGACTAGCGGGAGATACGCAGTATTTT
V: TRBV5-1
D: TRBD2
size: -
J: TRBJ2-3

CDR3: CASSRSGGEETQYF
DNA: TGTGCCAGCAGCCGAAGCGGGGGGGAAGAGACCCAGTACTTC
V: TRBV7-3
D: TRBD2
size: -
J: TRBJ2-5

CDR3: CASSTRNGDRYQPQHF
DNA: TGTGCCAGCAGTACCCGCAACGGGGATAGATATCAGCCCCAGCATTTT
V: TRBV28
D: -
size: -
J: TRBJ1-5

CDR3: CASSPRQEGTEAFF
DNA: TGTGCCAGCTCACCACGACAGGAAGGCACTGAAGCTTTCTTT
V: TRBV18
D: -
size: -
J: TRBJ1-1

CDR3: CAWRGPDTYEQYF
DNA: TGTGCCTGGAGGGGGCCGGATACCTACGAGCAGTACTTC
V: TRBV30
D: -
size: -
J: TRBJ2-7

CDR3: CASSAQGNYGYTF
DNA: TGTGCCAGCAGCGCACAGGGGAACTATGGCTACACCTTC
V: TRBV7-6
D: TRBD1
size: -
J: TRBJ1-2

CDR3: CASSPGANDLWTQHF
DNA: TGTGCCAGCAGCCCCGGAGCGAACGACCTTTGGACCCAGCATTTT
V: TRBV5-4
D: -
size: -
J: TRBJ1-5

CDR3: CAWSFTRDYLRKSDTQYF
DNA: TGTGCCTGGAGTTTCACCCGGGACTACCTCAGAAAGAGTGATACGCAGTATTTT
V: TRBV30
D: TRBD2
size: -
J: TRBJ2-3

CDR3: CATAWGGPPHEQFF
DNA: TGTGCCACTGCCTGGGGGGGCCCCCCCCATGAGCAGTTCTTC
V: TRBV7-6
D: -
size: -
J: TRBJ2-1

CDR3: CAISPGQNTEAFF
DNA: TGTGCCATCAGCCCGGGACAGAACACTGAAGCTTTCTTT
V: TRBV10-3
D: -
size: -
J: TRBJ1-1

CDR3: CASSLSGLRLYGYTF
DNA: TGTGCCAGCAGTTTATCCGGGTTGAGGTTATATGGCTACACCTTC
V: TRBV27
D: -
size: -
J: TRBJ1-2

CDR3: CASSGTAQETQYF
DNA: TGCGCCAGCAGCGGGACTGCCCAAGAGACCCAGTACTTC
V: TRBV5-1
D: -
size: -
J: TRBJ2-5

CDR3: CAWSVEANQPQHF
DNA: TGTGCCTGGAGTGTGGAGGCAAATCAGCCCCAGCATTTT
V: TRBV30
D: -
size: -
J: TRBJ1-5

CDR3: CASSLDGSTDTQYF
DNA: TGTGCCAGCAGCTTGGACGGGAGCACAGATACGCAGTATTTT
V: TRBV7-2
D: -
size: -
J: TRBJ2-3

CDR3: CASSLDPSGGPHYNEQFF
DNA: TGCGCCAGCAGCCTCGACCCTAGCGGGGGGCCCCACTACAATGAGCAGTTCTTC
V: TRBV4-3
D: TRBD2
size: -
J: TRBJ2-1